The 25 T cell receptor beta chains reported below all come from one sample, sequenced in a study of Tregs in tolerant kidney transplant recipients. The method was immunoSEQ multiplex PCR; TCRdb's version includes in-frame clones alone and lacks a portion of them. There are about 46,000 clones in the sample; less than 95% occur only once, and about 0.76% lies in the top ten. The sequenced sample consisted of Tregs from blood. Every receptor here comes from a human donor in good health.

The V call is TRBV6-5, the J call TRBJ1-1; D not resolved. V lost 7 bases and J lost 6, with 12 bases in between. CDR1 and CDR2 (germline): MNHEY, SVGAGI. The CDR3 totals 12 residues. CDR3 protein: CASKGQIAEAFF. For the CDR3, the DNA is TGTGCCAGCAAAGGTCAGATCGCTGAAGCTTTCTTT.

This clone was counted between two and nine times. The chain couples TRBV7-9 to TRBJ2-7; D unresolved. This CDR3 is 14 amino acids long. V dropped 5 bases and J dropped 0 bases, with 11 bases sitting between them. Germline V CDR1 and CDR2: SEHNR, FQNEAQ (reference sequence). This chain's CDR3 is CASSPQRVSYEQYF. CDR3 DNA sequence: TGTGCCAGCAGCCCCCAACGGGTCTCCTACGAGCAGTACTTC. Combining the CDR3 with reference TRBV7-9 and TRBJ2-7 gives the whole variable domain DTGVSQNPRHKITKRGQNVTFRCDPISEHNRLYWYRQTLGQGPEFLTYFQNEAQLEKSRLLSDRFSAERPKGSFSTLEIQRTEQGDSAMYLCASSPQRVSYEQYFGPGTRLTVT.

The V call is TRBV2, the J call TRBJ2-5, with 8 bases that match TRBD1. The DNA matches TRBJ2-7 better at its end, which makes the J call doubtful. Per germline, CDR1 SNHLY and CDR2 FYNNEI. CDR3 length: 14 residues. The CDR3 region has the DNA TGTGCCAGCAGTGATAGGACAGGGACCTACGAGCAGTACTTC. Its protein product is CASSDRTGTYEQYF.

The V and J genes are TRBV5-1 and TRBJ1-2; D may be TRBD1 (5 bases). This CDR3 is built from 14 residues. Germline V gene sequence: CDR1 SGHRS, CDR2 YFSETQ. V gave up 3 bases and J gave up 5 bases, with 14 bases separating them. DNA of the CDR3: TGCGCCAGCAGCTCGGGGCACGTGGAATATGGCTACACCTTC. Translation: CASSSGHVEYGYTF.

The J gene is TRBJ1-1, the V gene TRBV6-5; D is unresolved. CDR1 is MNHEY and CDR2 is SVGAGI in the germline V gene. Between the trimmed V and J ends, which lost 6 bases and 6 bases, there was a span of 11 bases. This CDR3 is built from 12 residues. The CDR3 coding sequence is TGTGCCAGCAGGACCCCGCGGGCTGAAGCTTTCTTT. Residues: CASRTPRAEAFF.

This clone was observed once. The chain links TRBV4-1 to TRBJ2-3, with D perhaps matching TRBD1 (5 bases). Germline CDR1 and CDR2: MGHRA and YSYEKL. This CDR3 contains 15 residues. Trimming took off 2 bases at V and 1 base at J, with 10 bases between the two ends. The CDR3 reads CASSQRIGGTDTQYF. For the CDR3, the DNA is TGCGCCAGCAGCCAAAGGATAGGGGGCACAGATACGCAGTATTTT.

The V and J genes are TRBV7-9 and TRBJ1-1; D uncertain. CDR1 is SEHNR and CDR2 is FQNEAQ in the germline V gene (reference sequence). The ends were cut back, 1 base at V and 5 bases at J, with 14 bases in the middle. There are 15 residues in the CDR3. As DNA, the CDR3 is TGTGCCAGCAGCTTAGTCGGGGTGCGAGGAACTGAAGCTTTCTTT. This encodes CASSLVGVRGTEAFF. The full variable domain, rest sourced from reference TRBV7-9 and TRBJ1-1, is DTGVSQNPRHKITKRGQNVTFRCDPISEHNRLYWYRQTLGQGPEFLTYFQNEAQLEKSRLLSDRFSAERPKGSFSTLEIQRTEQGDSAMYLCASSLVGVRGTEAFFGQGTRLTVV.

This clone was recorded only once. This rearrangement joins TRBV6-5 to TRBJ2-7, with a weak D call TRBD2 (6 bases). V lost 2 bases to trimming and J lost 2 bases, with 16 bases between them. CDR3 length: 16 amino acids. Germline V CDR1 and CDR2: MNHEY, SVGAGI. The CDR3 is CASSYPRGSGAYEQYF. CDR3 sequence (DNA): TGTGCCAGCAGTTACCCCCGGGGTAGCGGAGCCTACGAGCAGTACTTC.

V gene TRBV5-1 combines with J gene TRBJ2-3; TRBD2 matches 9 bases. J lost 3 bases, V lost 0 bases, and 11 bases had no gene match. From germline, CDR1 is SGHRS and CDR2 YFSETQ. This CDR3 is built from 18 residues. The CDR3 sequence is CASSLAGLAGIWTDTQYF. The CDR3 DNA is TGCGCCAGCAGCTTGGCCGGGCTAGCGGGGATTTGGACAGATACGCAGTATTTT.

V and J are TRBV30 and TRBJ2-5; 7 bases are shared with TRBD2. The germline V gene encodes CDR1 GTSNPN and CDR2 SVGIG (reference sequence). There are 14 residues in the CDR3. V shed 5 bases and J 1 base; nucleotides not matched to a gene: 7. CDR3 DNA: TGTGCCTGGGCAAGTTCGGGAGGCCAAGAGACCCAGTACTTC. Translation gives CAWASSGGQETQYF.

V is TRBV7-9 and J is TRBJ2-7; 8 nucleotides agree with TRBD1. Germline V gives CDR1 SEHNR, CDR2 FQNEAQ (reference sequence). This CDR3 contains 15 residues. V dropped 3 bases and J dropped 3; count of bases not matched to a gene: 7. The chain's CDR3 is CASSLGQAFHYEQYF. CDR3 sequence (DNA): TGTGCCAGCAGCTTGGGACAGGCATTCCACTACGAGCAGTACTTC.

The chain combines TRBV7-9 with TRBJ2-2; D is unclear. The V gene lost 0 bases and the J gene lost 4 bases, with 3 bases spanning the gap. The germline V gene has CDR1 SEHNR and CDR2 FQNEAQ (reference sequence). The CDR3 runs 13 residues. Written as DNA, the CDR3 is TGTGCCAGCAGCTTAGCAGGCACCGGGGAGCTGTTTTTT. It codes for CASSLAGTGELFF.

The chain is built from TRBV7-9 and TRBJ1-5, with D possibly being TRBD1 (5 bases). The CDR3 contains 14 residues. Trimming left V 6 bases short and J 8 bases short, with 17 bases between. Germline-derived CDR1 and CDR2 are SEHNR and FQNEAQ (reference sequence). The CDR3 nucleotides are TGTGCCAGCAGTCCCGACAGCCCTAGAGAGCCCCAGCATTTT. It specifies CASSPDSPREPQHF.

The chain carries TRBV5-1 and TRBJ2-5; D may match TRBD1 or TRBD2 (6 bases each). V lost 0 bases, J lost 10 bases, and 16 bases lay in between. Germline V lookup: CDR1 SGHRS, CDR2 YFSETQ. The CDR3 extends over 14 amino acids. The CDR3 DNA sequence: TGCGCCAGCAGCTTGGCCCGGGGGCAGCGGAACCAGTACTTC. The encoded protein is CASSLARGQRNQYF.

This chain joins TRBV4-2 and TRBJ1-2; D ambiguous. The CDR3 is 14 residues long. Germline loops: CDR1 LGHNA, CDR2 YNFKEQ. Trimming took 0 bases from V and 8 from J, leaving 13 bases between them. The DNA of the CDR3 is TGTGCCAGCAGCCAAGATCTTGGACTGTGGGGCTACACCTTC. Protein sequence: CASSQDLGLWGYTF.

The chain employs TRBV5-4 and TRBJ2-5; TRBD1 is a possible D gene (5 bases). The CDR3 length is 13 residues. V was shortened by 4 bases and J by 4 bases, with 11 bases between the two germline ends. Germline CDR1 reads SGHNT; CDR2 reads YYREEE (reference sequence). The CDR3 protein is CASSGAVPETQYF. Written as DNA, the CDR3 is TGTGCCAGCAGCGGGGCAGTTCCAGAGACCCAGTACTTC.

In DNA form, the CDR3 reads TGTGCCAGCAGCTTAAACGCCGACGGCACGCAGTATTTT. Its translation is CASSLNADGTQYF. The chain has TRBV7-3 and TRBJ2-3; D gene ambiguous. Trimming took off 1 base at V and 9 bases at J, with 11 bases between the two ends. This CDR3 spans 13 amino acids. Germline assignment: CDR1 SGHTA and CDR2 FQGTGA.

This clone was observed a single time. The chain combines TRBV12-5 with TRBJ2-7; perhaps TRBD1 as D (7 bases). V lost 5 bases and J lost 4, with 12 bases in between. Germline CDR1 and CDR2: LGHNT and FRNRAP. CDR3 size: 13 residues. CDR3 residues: CASGLRGVYEQYF. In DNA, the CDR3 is TGTGCTAGTGGTCTCAGGGGGGTATACGAGCAGTACTTC.

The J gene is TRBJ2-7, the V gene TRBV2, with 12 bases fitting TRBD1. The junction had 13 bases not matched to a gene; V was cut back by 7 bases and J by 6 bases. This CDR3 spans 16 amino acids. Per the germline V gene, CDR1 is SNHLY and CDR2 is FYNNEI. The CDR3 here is CASTSGFGTGGREQYF. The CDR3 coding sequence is TGTGCCAGCACCTCCGGATTCGGGACAGGGGGCCGCGAGCAGTACTTC.

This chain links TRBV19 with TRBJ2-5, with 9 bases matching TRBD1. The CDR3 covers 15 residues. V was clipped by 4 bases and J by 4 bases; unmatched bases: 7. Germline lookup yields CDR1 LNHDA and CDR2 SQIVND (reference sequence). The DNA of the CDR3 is TGTGCCAGTAGTACCTACAGGGGGCTCGGAGAGACCCAGTACTTC. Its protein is CASSTYRGLGETQYF.

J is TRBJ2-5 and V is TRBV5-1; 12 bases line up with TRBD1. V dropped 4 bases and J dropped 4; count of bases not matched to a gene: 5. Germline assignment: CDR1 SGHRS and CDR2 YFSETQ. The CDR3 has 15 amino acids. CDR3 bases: TGCGCCAGCAGCACAGGGACAGGGGGCGGAGAGACCCAGTACTTC. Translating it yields CASSTGTGGGETQYF.

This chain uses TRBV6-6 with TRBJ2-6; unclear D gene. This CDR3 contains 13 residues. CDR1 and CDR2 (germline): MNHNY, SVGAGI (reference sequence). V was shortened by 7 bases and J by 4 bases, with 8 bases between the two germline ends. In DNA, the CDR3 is TGTGCCAGCACTCGGGCCGGGGCCAACGTCCTGACTTTC. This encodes CASTRAGANVLTF.

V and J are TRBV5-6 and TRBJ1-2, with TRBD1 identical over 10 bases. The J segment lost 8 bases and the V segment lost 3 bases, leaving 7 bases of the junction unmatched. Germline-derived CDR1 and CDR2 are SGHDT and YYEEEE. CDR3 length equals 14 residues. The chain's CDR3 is CASSYPGQGLGYTF. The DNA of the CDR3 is TGTGCCAGCAGCTACCCGGGACAGGGGTTGGGCTACACCTTC. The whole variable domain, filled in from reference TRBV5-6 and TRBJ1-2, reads DAGVTQSPTHLIKTRGQQVTLRCSPKSGHDTVSWYQQALGQGPQFIFQYYEEEERQRGNFPDRFSGHQFPNYSSELNVNALLLGDSALYLCASSYPGQGLGYTFGSGTRLTVV.

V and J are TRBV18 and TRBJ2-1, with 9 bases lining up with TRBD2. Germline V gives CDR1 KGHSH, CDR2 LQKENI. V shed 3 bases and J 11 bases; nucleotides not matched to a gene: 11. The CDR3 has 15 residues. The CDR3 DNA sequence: TGTGCCAGCTCACCCCTCCCGGCTAGCGGGACCCAGCAGTTCTTC. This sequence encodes CASSPLPASGTQQFF.

The DNA for the CDR3 is TGTGCCAGCAGCTTGGAGGGGAGTTATTTTCGGGCTAATGAAAAACTGTTTTTT. Translated: CASSLEGSYFRANEKLFF. J is TRBJ1-4 and V is TRBV5-6, with TRBD1 as a possible D gene (5 bases). The CDR3 has 18 amino acids. The germline gives CDR1 SGHDT, CDR2 YYEEEE. V shed 0 bases and J shed 3 bases, with 18 bases lying between them.